This TCR beta chain appears in the sequencing data of a study of blood T cells in healthy people across ages. A second about 6 to 12 cycle PCR used barcoded and J-beta primers. Tagging of each cDNA molecule was performed by a template-switch adaptor with 12 random nucleotides. TCRdb reprocessed the 5' RACE reads via MiXCR and lists one record per CDR3 protein. Of fewer than 2,000,000 distinct CDR3 sequences in the sample, about two fifths are singletons; the top ten hold 23%. This clonotype was detected a few times. No antigen is known for it. This CDR3 is 12 amino acids long. The V end was cut by 6 bases, the J end by 2 bases, with 9 bases between. The V gene's germline CDR1 is SQVTM and CDR2 ANQGSEA. Study findings and constraints: Researchers said unsorted PBMCs prevented a conclusive naive versus antigen-experienced comparison.

The rearrangement uses TRBV29-1 and TRBJ2-3, with D uncertain. Sequences were obtained from blood. This clonotype originated in a human donor in good health. The CDR3 sequence is CSVGSTTDTQYF. In nucleotides, the CDR3 is TGCAGCGTCGGTAGTACCACAGATACGCAGTATTTT.